This TCR beta chain was obtained from a study of blood T cells in healthy people across ages. On the study more broadly: With template switching, about one barcoded beta molecule was captured per two T cells.

Regarding this clonotype: Since a much larger clone is just one base distant, this may be a read error.

Combining a sample-barcoded 5' primer with a J-beta primer mix, a second PCR ran for roughly 6 to 12 cycles. CDR3-containing paired-end reads numbered at least 2.5 million in each sample. Using its own MiXCR run on the 5' RACE reads, TCRdb lists one record per CDR3 protein. The sample has hundreds of thousands of distinct CDR3 sequences; 52% are singletons. Germline CDR1 is MNHNY and CDR2 is SVGAGI (reference sequence). This CDR3 is 15 amino acids long. V shed 7 bases and J 0 bases; nucleotides not matched to a gene: 7. Individuals who donated were healthy Caucasians from Russia aged about 6 to 100. Sequenced input: blood. The V call is TRBV6-6, the J call TRBJ2-3, with 7 bases lining up with TRBD1. The sequence was obtained from a woman of 80 years or more in good health. The DNA of the CDR3 is TGTGCCAGCAATGGCCCGGGACAGAGCACAGATACGCAGTATTTT. Its translation is CASNGPGQSTDTQYF.